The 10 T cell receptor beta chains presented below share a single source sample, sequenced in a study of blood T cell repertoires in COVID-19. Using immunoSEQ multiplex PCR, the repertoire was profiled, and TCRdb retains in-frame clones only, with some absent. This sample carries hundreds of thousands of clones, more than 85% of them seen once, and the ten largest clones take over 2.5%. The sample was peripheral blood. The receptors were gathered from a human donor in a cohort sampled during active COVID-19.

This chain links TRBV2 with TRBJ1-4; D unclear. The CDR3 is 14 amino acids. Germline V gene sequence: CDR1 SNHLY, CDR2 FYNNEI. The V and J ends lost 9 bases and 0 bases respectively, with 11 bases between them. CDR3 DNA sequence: TGTGCCAGTAATACAGTAGCAACTAATGAAAAACTGTTTTTT. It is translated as CASNTVATNEKLFF.

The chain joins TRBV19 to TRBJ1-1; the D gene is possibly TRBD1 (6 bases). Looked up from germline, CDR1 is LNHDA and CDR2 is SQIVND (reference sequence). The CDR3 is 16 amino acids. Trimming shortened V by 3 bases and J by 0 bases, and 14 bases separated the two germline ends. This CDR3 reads CASSMGEGGMNTEAFF. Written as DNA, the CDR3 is TGTGCCAGTAGTATGGGAGAGGGGGGGATGAACACTGAAGCTTTCTTT.

The CDR3 spells CASSPESVYNEQFF. CDR3 DNA: TGTGCCAGCTCCCCCGAGTCGGTCTACAATGAGCAGTTCTTC. The genes are TRBV18 and TRBJ2-1; the D is unclear. This CDR3 is 14 amino acids long. Germline V gene sequence: CDR1 KGHSH, CDR2 LQKENI. Between the trimmed V and J ends, which lost 6 bases and 3 bases, there was a span of 12 bases. The full variable domain, with the rest looked up from reference TRBV18 and TRBJ2-1, is NAGVMQNPRHLVRRRGQEARLRCSPMKGHSHVYWYRQLPEEGLKFMVYLQKENIIDESGMPKERFSAEFPKEGPSILRIQQVVRGDSAAYFCASSPESVYNEQFFGPGTRLTVL.

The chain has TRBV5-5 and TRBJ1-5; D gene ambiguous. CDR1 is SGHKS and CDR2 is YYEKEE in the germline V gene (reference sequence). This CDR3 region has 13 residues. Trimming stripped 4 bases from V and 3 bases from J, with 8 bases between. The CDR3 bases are TGTGCCAGCAGCGTTGACACCAATCAGCCCCAGCATTTT. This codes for CASSVDTNQPQHF. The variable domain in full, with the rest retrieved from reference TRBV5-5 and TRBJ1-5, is DAGVTQSPTHLIKTRGQQVTLRCSPISGHKSVSWYQQVLGQGPQFIFQYYEKEERGRGNFPDRFSARQFPNYSSELNVNALLLGDSALYLCASSVDTNQPQHFGDGTRLSIL.

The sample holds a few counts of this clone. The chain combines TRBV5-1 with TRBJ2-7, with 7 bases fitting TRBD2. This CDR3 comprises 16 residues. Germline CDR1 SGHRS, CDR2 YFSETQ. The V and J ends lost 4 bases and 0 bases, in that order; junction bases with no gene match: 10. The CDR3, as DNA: TGCGCCAGCAGCGAATCGGACGGGACTACCTCCTACGAGCAGTACTTC. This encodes CASSESDGTTSYEQYF. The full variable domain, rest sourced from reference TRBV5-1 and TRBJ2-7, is KAGVTQTPRYLIKTRGQQVTLSCSPISGHRSVSWYQQTPGQGLQFLFEYFSETQRNKGNFPGRFSGRQFSNSRSEMNVSTLELGDSALYLCASSESDGTTSYEQYFGPGTRLTVT.

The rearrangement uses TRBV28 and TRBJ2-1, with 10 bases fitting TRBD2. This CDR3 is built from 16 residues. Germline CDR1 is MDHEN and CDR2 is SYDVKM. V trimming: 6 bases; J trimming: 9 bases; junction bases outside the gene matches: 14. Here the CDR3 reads CASRLQSGRADGEQFF. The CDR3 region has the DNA TGTGCCAGCAGGCTACAAAGCGGGAGGGCCGACGGTGAGCAGTTCTTC.

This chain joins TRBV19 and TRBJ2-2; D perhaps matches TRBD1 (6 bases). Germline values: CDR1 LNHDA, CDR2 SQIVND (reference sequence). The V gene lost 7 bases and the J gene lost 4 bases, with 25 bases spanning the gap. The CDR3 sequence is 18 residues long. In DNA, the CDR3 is TGTGCCAGTACCCCCCCCCTAAAGGATCAGGGGAGCACCGGGGAGCTGTTTTTT. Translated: CASTPPLKDQGSTGELFF.

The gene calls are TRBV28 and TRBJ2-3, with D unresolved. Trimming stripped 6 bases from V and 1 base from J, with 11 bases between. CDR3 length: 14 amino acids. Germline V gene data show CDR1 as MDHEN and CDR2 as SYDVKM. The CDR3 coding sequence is TGTGCCAGCAGCCTAGTCCAAGGCACAGATACGCAGTATTTT. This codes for CASSLVQGTDTQYF.

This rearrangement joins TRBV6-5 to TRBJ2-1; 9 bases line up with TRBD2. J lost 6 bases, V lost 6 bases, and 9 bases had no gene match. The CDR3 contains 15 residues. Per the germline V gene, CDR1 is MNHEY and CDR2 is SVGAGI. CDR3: CASRPLAGPVNEQFF. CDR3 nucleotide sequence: TGTGCCAGCAGGCCCCTAGCGGGACCCGTCAATGAGCAGTTCTTC.

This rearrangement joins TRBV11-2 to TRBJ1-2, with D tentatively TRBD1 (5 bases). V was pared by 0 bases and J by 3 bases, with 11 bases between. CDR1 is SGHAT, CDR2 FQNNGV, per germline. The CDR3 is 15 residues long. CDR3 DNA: TGTGCCAGCAGCTTAGAATCAGGGTATTACTATGGCTACACCTTC. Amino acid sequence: CASSLESGYYYGYTF.